A single sample is the source of the 31 T cell receptor beta chains below, sequenced in a study of blood T cell repertoires in COVID-19. Measured with immunoSEQ multiplex PCR; TCRdb has only the in-frame clones, and not every one. The sample contains some 240,000 clones, 70% to 85% of which appear only once. The sample consisted of peripheral blood. These receptors were taken from a man aged 50-60 years with active or convalescent COVID-19.

V and J are TRBV5-1 and TRBJ2-5; TRBD1 matches at 9 bases. J was trimmed by 2 bases and V by 4 bases; bases with no gene match: 6. Germline V CDR1 and CDR2: SGHRS, YFSETQ. The CDR3 is 15 amino acids. The CDR3: CASSAPGTGQETQYF. CDR3 coding DNA: TGCGCCAGCAGCGCACCCGGGACAGGGCAAGAGACCCAGTACTTC.

In its sample, this clone was seen once. The genes are TRBV5-4 and TRBJ2-6; D remains ambiguous. V was trimmed by 0 bases and J by 0 bases, leaving 10 bases between them. The CDR3 consists of 17 residues. The V gene's germline CDR1 is SGHNT and CDR2 YYREEE (reference sequence). The CDR3 spells CASSLGTPSSGANVLTF. The CDR3 region has the DNA TGTGCCAGCAGCTTGGGAACCCCTAGCTCTGGGGCCAACGTCCTGACTTTC.

This chain joins TRBV19 and TRBJ2-3; 7 bases align to TRBD1. After removal of 3 bases from V and 1 base from J, the junction contained 4 bases not matched to a gene. Germline CDR1 is LNHDA and CDR2 is SQIVND (reference sequence). The CDR3 loop spans 15 amino acids. CDR3 in DNA: TGTGCCAGTAGTATGAAGGGGGCTGGCACAGATACGCAGTATTTT. This translates into CASSMKGAGTDTQYF.

The rearrangement joins TRBV7-2 to TRBJ2-5, with D hard to call. This CDR3 has 13 residues. Germline CDR1 and CDR2: SGHTA and FQGNSA. V gave up 3 bases and J gave up 1 base, with 6 bases separating them. In DNA form, the CDR3 reads TGTGCCAGCAGCTTCGTACTCCAAGAGACCCAGTACTTC. This codes for CASSFVLQETQYF.

The rearrangement joins TRBV13 to TRBJ1-2; D is uncertain. V was clipped by 8 bases and J by 3 bases, with 22 bases between them. CDR1 and CDR2 (germline): PRHDT, FYEKMQ (reference sequence). The CDR3 extends over 16 amino acids. CDR3 residues: CASGHSLEHSHYGYTF. The CDR3 nucleotides are TGTGCCAGCGGCCACTCTTTGGAGCACTCCCACTATGGCTACACCTTC.

This chain connects TRBV15 to TRBJ1-2; TRBD1 aligns across 10 bases. The CDR3 covers 16 residues. Germline V gene lookup returns CDR1 LNHNV and CDR2 YYDKDF (reference sequence). The J segment lost 4 bases and the V segment lost 1 base, leaving 6 bases of the junction unmatched. DNA of the CDR3: TGTGCCACCAGCAGAGGACAGGGGGCACGGGGCTATGGCTACACCTTC. Translated, it gives CATSRGQGARGYGYTF.

The chain links TRBV6-6 to TRBJ1-5; weak D call: TRBD1 (5 bases). The CDR3 runs to 15 residues. Germline V gene data show CDR1 as MNHNY and CDR2 as SVGAGI (reference sequence). V was cut by 7 bases and J by 6 bases, with 19 bases left in between. The CDR3 reads CASMGGTNFIQPQHF. As DNA, the CDR3 is TGTGCCAGCATGGGCGGGACCAATTTTATTCAGCCCCAGCATTTT.

This clone was seen a few times. The DNA for the CDR3 is TGTGCCAGCAGCTTGGATACCCATAGCGGGAGTAATGAGCAGTTCTTC. Amino acid sequence: CASSLDTHSGSNEQFF. The gene calls are TRBV5-6 and TRBJ2-1; 9 bases match TRBD2. The germline CDR1 and CDR2 sequences are SGHDT and YYEEEE. Unmatched junction bases numbered 8, after V lost 0 bases and J lost 7 bases. The CDR3 spans 16 residues.

The chain is built from TRBV4-2 and TRBJ1-1, with D maybe TRBD1 (6 bases). The V end was cut by 2 bases, the J end by 1 base, with 14 bases between. The CDR3 runs 16 residues. Germline assignment: CDR1 LGHNA and CDR2 YNFKEQ. The DNA for the CDR3 is TGTGCCAGCAGCCAACCAGGCTTACAGGGGAACACTGAAGCTTTCTTT. This codes for CASSQPGLQGNTEAFF.

This clone was seen a few times. The V gene is TRBV12-5, the J gene TRBJ1-2; D remains ambiguous. Trimming removed 7 bases at V and 6 bases at J, with 18 bases between. There are 14 residues in the CDR3. Germline V gene data show CDR1 as LGHNT and CDR2 as FRNRAP. The CDR3 DNA sequence: TGTGCTAGTGCCATGCCCCCTGAGGGAAATGGCTACACCTTC. This encodes CASAMPPEGNGYTF.

On this clone itself: This specimen includes other DNA sequences encoding the same CDR3. The V and J genes are TRBV14 and TRBJ1-2; a possible D gene is TRBD1 (5 bases). Trimming pared 3 bases from V and 5 bases from J, leaving 10 bases between. The germline V gene has CDR1 SGHDN and CDR2 FVKESK. The CDR3 is 13 amino acids. The CDR3 region is CASSQGLQYGYTF. The CDR3 coding sequence is TGTGCCAGCAGCCAGGGACTTCAATATGGCTACACCTTC.

CDR3 residues: CASSLIMRSETQYF. As DNA, the CDR3 is TGTGCCAGCAGTTTGATTATGAGGTCAGAGACCCAGTACTTC. The V and J genes are TRBV28 and TRBJ2-5; no clear D. V shed 3 bases and J shed 4 bases, with 12 bases lying between them. CDR1 is MDHEN and CDR2 is SYDVKM in the germline V gene. This CDR3 is 14 amino acids long.

The gene calls are TRBV7-3 and TRBJ2-3; 9 bases are a match to TRBD1. The germline gives CDR1 SGHTA, CDR2 FQGTGA. The CDR3 contains 16 residues. Germline trimming cut 5 bases from V and 6 bases from J; bases unmatched to any gene: 12. CDR3 protein: CASSLPGTGFGDTQYF. CDR3 DNA sequence: TGTGCCAGCAGCCTGCCCGGGACAGGGTTTGGGGATACGCAGTATTTT.

V is TRBV19 and J is TRBJ1-5; 11 nucleotides agree with TRBD1. Germline V lookup: CDR1 LNHDA, CDR2 SQIVND (reference sequence). The CDR3 spans 15 residues. With 7 bases clipped from V and 2 bases from J, the junction kept 4 bases outside the gene matches. The CDR3 reads CASTAGQGGNQPQHF. The CDR3 DNA is TGTGCCAGTACGGCGGGACAGGGGGGCAATCAGCCCCAGCATTTT. Full variable domain (outside the CDR3, taken from reference TRBV19 and TRBJ1-5): DGGITQSPKYLFRKEGQNVTLSCEQNLNHDAMYWYRQDPGQGLRLIYYSQIVNDFQKGDIAEGYSVSREKKESFPLTVTSAQKNPTAFYLCASTAGQGGNQPQHFGDGTRLSIL.

The J gene is TRBJ2-3, the V gene TRBV20-1; D is ambiguous. Germline V gene data show CDR1 as DFQATT and CDR2 as SNEGSKA (reference sequence). The CDR3 extends over 13 amino acids. Trimming shortened V by 3 bases and J by 3 bases, and 10 bases separated the two germline ends. The CDR3, as DNA: TGCAGTGCTAGTGCAGGCCTTACAGATACGCAGTATTTT. Translation: CSASAGLTDTQYF.

A few counts support this clone. V gene TRBV7-9 combines with J gene TRBJ2-7, with 9 bases aligning to TRBD1. This CDR3 contains 15 residues. The germline V gene has CDR1 SEHNR and CDR2 FQNEAQ (reference sequence). J was trimmed by 5 bases and V by 3 bases; bases with no gene match: 8. This CDR3 is CASSFGQGLRDEQYV. The CDR3 DNA reads TGTGCCAGCAGCTTCGGACAGGGGCTGAGGGACGAGCAGTACGTC.

V and J are TRBV5-4 and TRBJ1-1, with 7 bases aligning to TRBD1. This CDR3 has 14 residues. Germline V gene sequence: CDR1 SGHNT, CDR2 YYREEE (reference sequence). J lost 1 base, V lost 3 bases, and 3 bases had no gene match. DNA of the CDR3: TGTGCCAGCAGCTCGGGACAGCCGAACACTGAAGCTTTCTTT. Translating it yields CASSSGQPNTEAFF.

The rearrangement joins TRBV4-1 to TRBJ2-1, with D tentatively TRBD1 (6 bases). Germline V lookup: CDR1 MGHRA, CDR2 YSYEKL. With 5 bases removed from V and 2 bases from J, the gap between germline ends came to 25 bases. CDR3 length equals 19 residues. CDR3 sequence reads: CASSKHFRTATAPYNEQFF. CDR3 bases: TGCGCCAGCAGCAAGCATTTTCGGACAGCCACGGCTCCCTACAATGAGCAGTTCTTC.

The chain is built from TRBV10-3 and TRBJ2-3; 8 bases align to TRBD2. Germline V CDR1 and CDR2: ENHRY, SYGVKD. The CDR3 covers 15 residues. The V segment lost 2 bases and the J segment 4 bases; nucleotides outside the gene matches: 5. The CDR3 DNA reads TGTGCCATCAGTGAGGCGGGAGGCTTCTCAGATACGCAGTATTTT. Residues: CAISEAGGFSDTQYF.

The rearrangement links TRBV5-4 to TRBJ2-5; the match to TRBD2 covers 9 bases. J gave up 5 bases and V 4 bases, and 12 bases lay outside the gene matches. The CDR3 has 16 residues. Germline V gene lookup returns CDR1 SGHNT and CDR2 YYREEE (reference sequence). CDR3 protein: CASSPDGGGARETQYF. The CDR3 DNA is TGTGCCAGCAGCCCAGATGGCGGGGGGGCTAGGGAGACCCAGTACTTC.

V is TRBV9 and J is TRBJ2-1; possible D gene TRBD2, 5 bases. The V gene's germline CDR1 is SGDLS and CDR2 YYNGEE. The CDR3 covers 15 residues. The V gene lost 4 bases and the J gene lost 3 bases, with 14 bases spanning the gap. The CDR3 here is CASSPRVALYNEQFF. The CDR3 bases are TGTGCCAGCAGCCCCCGGGTAGCGCTCTACAATGAGCAGTTCTTC.

This chain connects TRBV20-1 to TRBJ2-7; TRBD2 might be the D (5 bases). Trimming shortened V by 3 bases and J by 7 bases, and 10 bases separated the two germline ends. Germline CDR1 and CDR2: DFQATT and SNEGSKA (reference sequence). The CDR3 is 11 residues long. CDR3 bases: TGCAGTGCTAGCCGGGGTCGGGAGCAGTACGTC. Its translation: CSASRGREQYV.

The DNA for the CDR3 is TGTGCCAGCAGCTTGGGTCAGGGAAACATGAACACTGAAGCTTTCTTT. It specifies CASSLGQGNMNTEAFF. The chain combines TRBV5-5 with TRBJ1-1, with D tentatively TRBD1 (5 bases). Looked up from germline, CDR1 is SGHKS and CDR2 is YYEKEE (reference sequence). V gave up 0 bases and J gave up 0 bases, with 12 bases separating them. The CDR3 length is 16 residues.

V and J are TRBV9 and TRBJ2-1; 9 bases line up with TRBD2. Trimming removed 0 bases from V and 4 bases from J; junction bases left unmatched: 8. The CDR3 spans 17 residues. Per germline, CDR1 SGDLS and CDR2 YYNGEE. The CDR3 sequence is CASSVGLPRGGYNEQFF. DNA of the CDR3: TGTGCCAGCAGCGTAGGGCTCCCGCGGGGGGGGTACAATGAGCAGTTCTTC.

The chain is built from TRBV19 and TRBJ1-1; 8 nucleotides agree with TRBD1. The V gene end was trimmed by 8 bases and the J gene end by 6 bases; junction bases not matched to a gene: 8. Germline V gene lookup returns CDR1 LNHDA and CDR2 SQIVND (reference sequence). The CDR3 is 13 amino acids. This CDR3 is CASRTPGGPEAFF. In nucleotides, the CDR3 is TGTGCCAGTCGAACCCCAGGGGGCCCTGAAGCTTTCTTT.

The V gene is TRBV3-1 (or the pseudogene TRBV3-2), the J gene TRBJ2-1; 7 nucleotides align to TRBD2. V was clipped by 3 bases and J by 11 bases; unmatched bases: 10. Per germline, CDR1 LGHDT and CDR2 YNNKEL (reference sequence). The CDR3 runs to 14 residues. The CDR3 loop is CASSHRDYLRKQFF. The CDR3 DNA is TGTGCCAGCAGCCATAGGGACTACCTCCGGAAGCAGTTCTTC.

The rearrangement uses TRBV19 and TRBJ1-6; D remains unclear. The CDR3 runs to 14 residues. CDR1 is LNHDA, CDR2 SQIVND, per germline (reference sequence). The V end lost 8 bases, the J end lost 7 bases, and 15 bases lay between the germline ends. CDR3 in DNA: TGTGCCAGTGGCTACGGACTGGGAAATTCACCCCTCCACTTT. Amino acids: CASGYGLGNSPLHF.

This clone was seen once. The CDR3 DNA is TGTGCCAGCCTTAGTATCTACAATGAGCAGTTCTTC. Protein product: CASLSIYNEQFF. The rearrangement joins TRBV5-6 to TRBJ2-1; no clear D gene. Looked up from germline, CDR1 is SGHDT and CDR2 is YYEEEE. The V end was cut by 7 bases, the J end by 3 bases, with 8 bases between. This CDR3 is built from 12 residues.

This clone was seen only once. This chain joins TRBV15 and TRBJ2-5, with 8 bases that match TRBD1. The V gene end was trimmed by 10 bases and the J gene end by 5 bases; junction bases not matched to a gene: 9. There are 13 residues in the CDR3. Germline CDR1 and CDR2: LNHNV and YYDKDF (reference sequence). The CDR3 sequence is CAISTGDYETQYF. For the CDR3, the DNA is TGTGCCATCTCGACAGGGGATTATGAGACCCAGTACTTC.

J is TRBJ2-6 and V is TRBV5-6; D ambiguous. The V gene's germline CDR1 is SGHDT and CDR2 YYEEEE. This CDR3 has 13 amino acids. The V and J ends lost 6 bases and 0 bases respectively, with 4 bases between them. The CDR3 DNA sequence: TGTGCCAGCATCCTCTCTGGGGCCAACGTCCTGACTTTC. This gives the protein CASILSGANVLTF.

This rearrangement joins TRBV5-6 to TRBJ2-5; unclear D gene. Germline-derived CDR1 and CDR2 are SGHDT and YYEEEE. The V and J ends lost 1 base and 0 bases respectively, with 4 bases between them. The CDR3 runs to 13 residues. CDR3 coding DNA: TGTGCCAGCAGCTTGCCCAACCAAGAGACCCAGTACTTC. This encodes CASSLPNQETQYF. Looking up the rest from reference TRBV5-6 and TRBJ2-5 gives the full variable domain: DAGVTQSPTHLIKTRGQQVTLRCSPKSGHDTVSWYQQALGQGPQFIFQYYEEEERQRGNFPDRFSGHQFPNYSSELNVNALLLGDSALYLCASSLPNQETQYFGPGTRLLVL.